The 3 T cell receptor beta chains given below trace back to one sample, sequenced in a study of PD-1 blockade in classical Hodgkin lymphoma. Relapse was seen in all patients after autologous stem cell transplantation, and brentuximab vedotin exposure was variable. Clones were sequenced by immunoSEQ multiplex PCR, and TCRdb holds only the in-frame ones, with some missing. The sample lists 150,000 or so clones; less than 80% were seen once. Sequencing was performed on peripheral blood mononuclear cells (PBMCs), taken before the second cycle of nivolumab. The source is a human donor with classical Hodgkin lymphoma.

This rearrangement joins TRBV11-3 to TRBJ2-1; perhaps D is TRBD1 or TRBD2 (6 bases each). CDR1 and CDR2 from the germline V gene are SGHNT and YENEEA. The CDR3 sequence is 15 residues long. V gave up 5 bases and J gave up 6 bases, with 17 bases separating them. CDR3: CASSRALAGANEQFF. The CDR3 DNA reads as TGTGCCAGCAGCCGAGCACTAGCAGGGGCCAATGAGCAGTTCTTC.

The chain uses TRBV30 and TRBJ1-2; tentative D call: TRBD1 (5 bases). This CDR3 is built from 12 residues. Trimming left V 2 bases short and J 3 bases short, with 7 bases between. CDR1 is GTSNPN and CDR2 is SVGIG in the germline V gene (reference sequence). CDR3 DNA sequence: TGTGCCTGGAGTCTCAGGGACTATGGCTACACCTTC. Translating it yields CAWSLRDYGYTF.

The chain uses TRBV6-6 and TRBJ2-3; 10 positions match TRBD2. Germline assignment: CDR1 MNHNY and CDR2 SVGAGI (reference sequence). J lost 5 bases, V lost 6 bases, and 5 bases had no gene match. The CDR3 contains 14 residues. Here the CDR3 DNA reads TGTGCCAGCAGAAGCGGGGGGGCGGGAGATACGCAGTATTTT. Amino acid sequence: CASRSGGAGDTQYF.